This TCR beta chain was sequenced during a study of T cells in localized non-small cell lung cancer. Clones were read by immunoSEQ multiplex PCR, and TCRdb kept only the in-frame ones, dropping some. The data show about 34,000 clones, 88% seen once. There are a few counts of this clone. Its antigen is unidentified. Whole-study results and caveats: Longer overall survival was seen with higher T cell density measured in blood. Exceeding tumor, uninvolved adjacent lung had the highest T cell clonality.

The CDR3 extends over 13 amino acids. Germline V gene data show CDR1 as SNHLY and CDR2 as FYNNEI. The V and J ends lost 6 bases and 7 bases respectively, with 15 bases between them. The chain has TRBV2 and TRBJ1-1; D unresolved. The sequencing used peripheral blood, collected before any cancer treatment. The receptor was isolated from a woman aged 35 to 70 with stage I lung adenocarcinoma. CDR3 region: CASSAIRRDEAFF. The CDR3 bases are TGTGCCAGCAGCGCAATCAGGCGGGATGAAGCTTTCTTT.